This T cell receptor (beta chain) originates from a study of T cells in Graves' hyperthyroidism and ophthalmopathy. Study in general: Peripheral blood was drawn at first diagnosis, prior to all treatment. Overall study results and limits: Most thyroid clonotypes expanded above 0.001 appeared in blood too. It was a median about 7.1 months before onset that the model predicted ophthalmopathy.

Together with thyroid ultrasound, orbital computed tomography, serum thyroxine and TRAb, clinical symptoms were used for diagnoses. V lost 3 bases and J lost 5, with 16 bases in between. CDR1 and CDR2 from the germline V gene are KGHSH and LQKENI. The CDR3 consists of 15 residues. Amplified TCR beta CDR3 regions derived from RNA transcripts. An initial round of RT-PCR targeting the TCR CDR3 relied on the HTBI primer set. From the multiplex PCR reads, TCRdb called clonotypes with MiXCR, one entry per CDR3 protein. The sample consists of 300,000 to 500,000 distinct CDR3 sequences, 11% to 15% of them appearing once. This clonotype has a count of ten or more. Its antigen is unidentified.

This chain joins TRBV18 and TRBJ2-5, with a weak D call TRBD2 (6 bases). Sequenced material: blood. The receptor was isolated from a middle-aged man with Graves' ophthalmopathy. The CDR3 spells CASSPNRGSRETQYF. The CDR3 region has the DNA TGTGCCAGCTCACCGAATCGGGGGAGTCGGGAGACCCAGTACTTC.